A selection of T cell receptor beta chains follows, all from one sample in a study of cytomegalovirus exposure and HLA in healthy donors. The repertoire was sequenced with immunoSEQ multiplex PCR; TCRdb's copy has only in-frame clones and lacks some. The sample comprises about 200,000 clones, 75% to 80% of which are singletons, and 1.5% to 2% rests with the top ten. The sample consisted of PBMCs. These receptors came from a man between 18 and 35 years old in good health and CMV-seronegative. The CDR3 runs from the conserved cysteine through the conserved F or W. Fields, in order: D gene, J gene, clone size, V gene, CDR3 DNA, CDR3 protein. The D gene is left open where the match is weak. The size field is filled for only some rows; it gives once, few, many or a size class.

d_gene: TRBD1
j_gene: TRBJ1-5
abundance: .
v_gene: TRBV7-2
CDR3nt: TGTGCCAGCCAAGACAGGGGAAGCAATCAGCCCCAGCATTTT
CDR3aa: CASQDRGSNQPQHF

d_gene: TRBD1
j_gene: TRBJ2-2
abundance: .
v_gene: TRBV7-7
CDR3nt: TGTGCTAGCAGCCCGACAGGGGGTTACACCGGGGAGCTGTTTTTT
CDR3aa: CASSPTGGYTGELFF

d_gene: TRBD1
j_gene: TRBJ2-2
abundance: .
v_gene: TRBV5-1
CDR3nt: TGCGCCAGCAGCGCCGGACAGGAGACCGGGGAGCTGTTTTTT
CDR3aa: CASSAGQETGELFF

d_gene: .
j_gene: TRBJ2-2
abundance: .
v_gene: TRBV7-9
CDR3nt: TGTGCCAGCAGCTTAGGGGCAGACCTGGCCACCGGGGAGCTGTTTTTT
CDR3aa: CASSLGADLATGELFF

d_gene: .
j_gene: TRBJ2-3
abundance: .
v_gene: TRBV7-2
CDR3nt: TGTGCCAGCAGCTTAAGCAGATTCGGCGGGCCTAGCACAGATACGCAGTATTTT
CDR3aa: CASSLSRFGGPSTDTQYF

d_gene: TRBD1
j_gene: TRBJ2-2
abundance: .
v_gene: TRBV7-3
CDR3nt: TGTGCCAGCAGCTCTGGACAGGCGGGCTCCGAGGAGCTGTTTTTT
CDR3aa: CASSSGQAGSEELFF

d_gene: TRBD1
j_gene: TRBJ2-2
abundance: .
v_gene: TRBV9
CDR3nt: TGTGCCAGCAGCGTCAGGGGGCTAGGAGCCGGGGAGCTGTTTTTT
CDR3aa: CASSVRGLGAGELFF

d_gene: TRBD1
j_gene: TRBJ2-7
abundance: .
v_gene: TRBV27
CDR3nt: TGTGCCAGCAGCCCGACAGGGCACTACGAGCAGTACTTC
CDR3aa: CASSPTGHYEQYF

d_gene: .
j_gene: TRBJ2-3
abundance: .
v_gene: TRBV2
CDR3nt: TGTGCCAGCCAGAAAGGGGGTGAGGACAGAATCACAGATACGCAGTATTTT
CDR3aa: CASQKGGEDRITDTQYF

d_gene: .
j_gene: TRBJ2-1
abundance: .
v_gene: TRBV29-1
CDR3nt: TGCAGCGTTGAAGACCCCAGGGAACACCTCTACAATGAGCAGTTCTTC
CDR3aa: CSVEDPREHLYNEQFF

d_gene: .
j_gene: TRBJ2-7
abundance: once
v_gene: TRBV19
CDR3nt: TGTGCCAGTAGTATAGATCGCGAGCAGTACTTC
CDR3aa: CASSIDREQYF

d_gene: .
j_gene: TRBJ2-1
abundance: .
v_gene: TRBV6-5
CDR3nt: TGTGCCAGCAGTTCCTCTCTACGGGACACGGACAATGAGCAGTTCTTC
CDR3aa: CASSSSLRDTDNEQFF

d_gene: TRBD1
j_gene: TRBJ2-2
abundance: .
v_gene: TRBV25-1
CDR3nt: TGTGCCAGCAGCTTGACAGGGACGAACACCGGGGAGCTGTTTTTT
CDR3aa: CASSLTGTNTGELFF

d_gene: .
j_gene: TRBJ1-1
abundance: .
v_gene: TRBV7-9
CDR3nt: TGTGCCAGCAGCTTAGGTGACACAGGGATGAACACTGAAGCTTTCTTT
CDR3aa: CASSLGDTGMNTEAFF

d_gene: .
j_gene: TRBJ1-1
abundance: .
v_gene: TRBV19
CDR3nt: TGTGCCAGTAGTATATGGGGACACCTGAACACTGAAGCTTTCTTT
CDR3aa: CASSIWGHLNTEAFF

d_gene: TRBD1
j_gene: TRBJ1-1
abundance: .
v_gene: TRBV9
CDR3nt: TGTGCCAGCAGCACCGGACAGGCGAACACTGAAGCTTTCTTT
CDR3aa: CASSTGQANTEAFF

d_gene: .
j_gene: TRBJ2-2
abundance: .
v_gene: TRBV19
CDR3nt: TGTGCCAGTAGTATGCTAGCCGGTTGGGCCGGGGAGCTGTTTTTT
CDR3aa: CASSMLAGWAGELFF

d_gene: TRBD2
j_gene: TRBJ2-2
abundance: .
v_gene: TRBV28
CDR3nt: TGTGCCAGCAGCCGTACTAGCGGGGACTGGGTCGGGGAGCTGTTTTTT
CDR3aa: CASSRTSGDWVGELFF

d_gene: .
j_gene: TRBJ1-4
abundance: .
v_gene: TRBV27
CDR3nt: TGTGCCAGCAGTCTACAGGGAGGGGAGGAAAAACTGTTTTTT
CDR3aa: CASSLQGGEEKLFF

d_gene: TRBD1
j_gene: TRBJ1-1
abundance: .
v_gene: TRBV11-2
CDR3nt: TGTGCCAGCAGCTTAATCCCGGGACAGGGGAACACTGAAGCTTTCTTT
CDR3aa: CASSLIPGQGNTEAFF

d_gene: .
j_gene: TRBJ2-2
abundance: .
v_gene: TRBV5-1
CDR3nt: TGCGCCAGCAGCTTGCAAGGAGTAACCGGGGAGCTGTTTTTT
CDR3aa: CASSLQGVTGELFF